The rows below give T cell receptor beta chains drawn from one sample of a study of cytomegalovirus exposure and HLA in healthy donors. The table came from immunoSEQ multiplex PCR; TCRdb's copy has only in-frame clones and leaves some out. The sample yields some 110,000 clones, around three quarters seen once. Specimen: PBMCs. The origin of the receptors is a young woman in good health and CMV-seropositive. CDR3s leave out the opening cysteine and the closing phenylalanine or tryptophan.

v_call cdr3_aa
TRBV7-9 ASSLGAGPDTQY
TRBV30 AWTSLAWETQY
TRBV28 ASSSRDRVSDYYEQY
TRBV30 ACLDGGLYEQY
TRBV15 ATSRQSYNEQF
TRBV27 ASSLIGDRGYGYN
TRBV10-2 AISQGKGIPISSYEQY
TRBV9 ASSVVAQGLNEQF
TRBV2 ASTYYSLDEQF
TRBV2 ASSEARLADGGDTQY
TRBV30 AWSRTGGNTIY